This TCR beta chain was obtained from a study of cytomegalovirus exposure and HLA in healthy donors. Germline CDR1 and CDR2: GTSNPN and SVGIG (reference sequence). The CDR3 totals 14 residues. The PCR employed 60 Vbeta primers together with 13 Jbeta primers. Some clones are missing from TCRdb's copy, which holds only in-frame ones; the method was immunoSEQ multiplex PCR. Altogether 150,000 to 200,000 clones are present, around 86% being singletons, with the ten largest covering approximately 4%. The gene calls are TRBV30 and TRBJ2-5; perhaps TRBD2 as D (5 bases). The J call may be faulty, since TRBJ2-7 better matches the DNA end. This sequence was found in a man between 50 and 59 years old in good health and CMV-seropositive. Specimen: PBMCs. CDR3 in amino acids: CAWSVRGRPYEQYF. CDR3 nucleotide sequence: TGTGCCTGGAGTGTAAGAGGGAGACCCTACGAGCAGTACTTC.